Each of the 31 T cell receptor beta chains below was sequenced from the same sample in a study of blood T cell repertoires in COVID-19. The repertoire was sequenced with immunoSEQ multiplex PCR; TCRdb's copy has only in-frame clones and lacks some. The profile shows over 20,000 clones, 80% to 90% of them singletons. Material for sequencing was peripheral blood. These receptors were taken from a man in his 70s with active COVID-19.

This rearrangement joins TRBV20-1 to TRBJ1-1, with D possibly matching TRBD1 (5 bases). V was pared by 3 bases and J by 5 bases, with 10 bases between. The CDR3 loop spans 12 amino acids. Germline assignment: CDR1 DFQATT and CDR2 SNEGSKA (reference sequence). The CDR3, as DNA: TGCAGTGCTAGTACGGGGGAGACTGAAGCTTTCTTT. Protein: CSASTGETEAFF.

The chain employs TRBV12-5 and TRBJ1-1; maybe TRBD1 (6 bases). CDR1 LGHNT and CDR2 FRNRAP come from the germline V gene. The germline V and J ends were trimmed by 1 base and 8 bases, with 11 bases remaining between them. The CDR3 extends over 13 amino acids. The CDR3 region has the DNA TGTGCTAGTGGTTTGGACGTTCAGGGGGAAGCTTTCTTT. As protein: CASGLDVQGEAFF.

The V gene is TRBV5-4, the J gene TRBJ2-3; 15 bases line up with TRBD2. Germline CDR1 SGHNT, CDR2 YYREEE (reference sequence). This CDR3 has 17 residues. V was pared by 6 bases and J by 3 bases, with 8 bases of the junction left unmatched. CDR3 sequence (DNA): TGTGCCAGCACCCCCGGACTAGCGGGAGGGCCAACAGATACGCAGTATTTT. Translating it yields CASTPGLAGGPTDTQYF.

This sequence joins TRBV5-1 and TRBJ1-1, with D possibly matching TRBD1 (6 bases). Looked up from germline, CDR1 is SGHRS and CDR2 is YFSETQ. Deletions cut 2 bases from V and 4 bases from J, with 15 bases between. CDR3 size: 15 residues. Here the CDR3 DNA reads TGCGCCAGCAGCTTATGGTCAGGGGAGGGCACTGAAGCTTTCTTT. Its translation: CASSLWSGEGTEAFF.

The chain's CDR3 is CASNPQGIGANVLTF. The CDR3 DNA follows: TGTGCCAGCAACCCTCAGGGAATTGGGGCCAACGTCCTGACTTTC. This chain connects TRBV5-5 to TRBJ2-6, with D possibly being TRBD1 (5 bases). The CDR3 sequence is 15 residues long. With 6 bases removed from V and 3 bases from J, the gap between germline ends came to 13 bases. Germline loops: CDR1 SGHKS, CDR2 YYEKEE (reference sequence).

The V and J genes are TRBV19 and TRBJ1-2; 9 nucleotides line up with TRBD1. This CDR3 has 15 amino acids. The germline V gene has CDR1 LNHDA and CDR2 SQIVND (reference sequence). J gave up 3 bases and V 5 bases, and 7 bases lay outside the gene matches. The CDR3 here is CASSLQGAGDYGYTF. CDR3 bases: TGTGCCAGTAGTCTACAGGGGGCAGGCGACTATGGCTACACCTTC.

The gene calls are TRBV6-1 and TRBJ1-2; no clear D. The CDR3 is made up of 12 amino acids. Trimming took off 0 bases at V and 9 bases at J, with 8 bases between the two ends. Germline CDR1 is MNHNS and CDR2 is SASEGT. CDR3 sequence (DNA): TGTGCCAGCAGTGAAGCGGGAGGAAGCTACACCTTC. This encodes CASSEAGGSYTF.

The gene calls are TRBV7-8 and TRBJ2-1; maybe TRBD2 (6 bases). In germline, CDR1 is SGHVS, CDR2 FQNEAQ. Trimming removed 1 base from V and 1 base from J, with 11 bases in between. The CDR3 is 16 amino acids. The CDR3 protein is CASSLGRGLSYNEQFF. Written as DNA, the CDR3 is TGTGCCAGCAGCTTAGGGCGGGGACTGTCCTACAATGAGCAGTTCTTC.

This clone was detected only once. The CDR3 DNA follows: TGCGCCAGCAGCATCAGGGGAGCTGAGCAGTTCTTC. Amino acids: CASSIRGAEQFF. The gene calls are TRBV5-1 and TRBJ2-1; a weak D match, TRBD1 (6 bases). V dropped 4 bases and J dropped 9 bases, with 11 bases sitting between them. From germline, CDR1 is SGHRS and CDR2 YFSETQ. The CDR3 spans 12 residues.

As DNA, the CDR3 is TGTGCCACCAGCAGAGAGAGCGGTACCTACGAGCAGTACTTC. Its protein product is CATSRESGTYEQYF. V and J are TRBV15 and TRBJ2-7; D possibly corresponds to TRBD2 (5 bases). CDR3 length: 14 residues. Germline CDR1 reads LNHNV; CDR2 reads YYDKDF (reference sequence). V was shortened by 0 bases and J by 2 bases, with 8 bases between the two germline ends.

J is TRBJ1-2 and V is TRBV15; D is possibly TRBD1 (6 bases). Germline V gives CDR1 LNHNV, CDR2 YYDKDF (reference sequence). The V gene lost 5 bases and the J gene lost 6 bases, with 22 bases spanning the gap. This CDR3 has 16 residues. CDR3 loop: CATSPRRQQGRDGYTF. The CDR3 region has the DNA TGTGCCACCAGCCCGAGGCGCCAACAGGGTCGGGATGGCTACACCTTC.

The rearrangement uses TRBV5-1 and TRBJ2-1, with unresolved D. The CDR3 consists of 14 residues. Trimming took 0 bases from V and 0 from J, leaving 4 bases between them. CDR1 is SGHRS and CDR2 is YFSETQ in the germline V gene. The CDR3 coding sequence is TGCGCCAGCAGCTTGGCTAGCTCCTACAATGAGCAGTTCTTC. Translated: CASSLASSYNEQFF.

The V gene is TRBV6-5, the J gene TRBJ1-1; a possible D gene is TRBD1 (5 bases). The V and J ends lost 8 bases and 11 bases respectively, with 12 bases between them. The length of the CDR3 is 10 residues. Germline V gene lookup returns CDR1 MNHEY and CDR2 SVGAGI. This CDR3 is CASDRRAAFF. CDR3 coding DNA: TGTGCCAGCGACAGAAGGGCGGCTTTCTTT.

The chain links TRBV7-9 to TRBJ2-1; D remains unclear. The ends were cut back, 3 bases at V and 5 bases at J, with 11 bases in the middle. Germline CDR1 is SEHNR and CDR2 is FQNEAQ (reference sequence). The CDR3 extends over 14 amino acids. The CDR3 nucleotides are TGTGCCAGCAGCTTTCGGTCCCTGGACAATGAGCAGTTCTTC. Its protein product is CASSFRSLDNEQFF.

This clone was seen a single time. This chain uses TRBV11-3 with TRBJ2-3; a weak D match, TRBD2 (6 bases). The CDR3 length is 15 residues. The V gene's germline CDR1 is SGHNT and CDR2 YENEEA. The V end lost 4 bases, the J end lost 3 bases, and 14 bases lay between the germline ends. The CDR3 coding sequence is TGTGCCAGCAGCTCAACGGGGGTGGGGACAGATACGCAGTATTTT. Translating gives CASSSTGVGTDTQYF. The variable domain in full, with the rest retrieved from reference TRBV11-3 and TRBJ2-3, is EAGVVQSPRYKIIEKKQPVAFWCNPISGHNTLYWYLQNLGQGPELLIRYENEEAVDDSQLPKDRFSAERLKGVDSTLKIQPAELGDSAVYLCASSSTGVGTDTQYFGPGTRLTVL.

The chain recombines TRBV7-9 with TRBJ2-2; 9 bases are shared with TRBD2. The CDR3 covers 15 residues. CDR1 is SEHNR, CDR2 FQNEAQ, per germline (reference sequence). The ends lost 2 bases at V and 10 bases at J; junction bases unmatched: 8. CDR3 protein: CASSLLGLAKEELFF. The CDR3 coding sequence is TGTGCCAGCAGCTTATTAGGACTAGCGAAGGAGGAGCTGTTTTTT.

This rearrangement joins TRBV5-1 to TRBJ1-3; TRBD1 is a possible D gene (5 bases). V was trimmed by 2 bases and J by 4 bases, leaving 13 bases between them. This CDR3 contains 15 residues. Germline V gene sequence: CDR1 SGHRS, CDR2 YFSETQ. CDR3 loop: CASSFAAGSGNTIYF. CDR3 sequence (DNA): TGCGCCAGCAGCTTCGCGGCAGGGTCCGGAAACACCATATATTTT.

In this sample, this clone turned up once. The CDR3 spells CASSLRPRDLNEQFF. The CDR3 nucleotides are TGTGCCAGCAGCTTAAGGCCGAGGGATTTGAATGAGCAGTTCTTC. This chain uses TRBV7-8 with TRBJ2-1, with D tentatively TRBD2 (5 bases). There are 15 residues in the CDR3. Deletions cut 2 bases from V and 7 bases from J, with 15 bases between. The germline V gene encodes CDR1 SGHVS and CDR2 FQNEAQ.

The chain uses TRBV24-1 and TRBJ2-1, with 8 positions matching TRBD2. This CDR3 has 16 amino acids. Germline CDR1 is KGHDR and CDR2 is SFDVKD. Trimming removed 3 bases from V and 8 bases from J; junction bases left unmatched: 11. Here the CDR3 reads CATSDPTSGPGDEQFF. CDR3 nucleotide sequence: TGTGCCACCAGTGATCCCACTAGCGGACCGGGGGATGAGCAGTTCTTC.

The gene calls are TRBV19 and TRBJ2-5; 11 bases are a match to TRBD1. V shed 3 bases and J 4 bases; nucleotides not matched to a gene: 7. Looked up from germline, CDR1 is LNHDA and CDR2 is SQIVND (reference sequence). The CDR3 is made up of 16 amino acids. The CDR3 coding sequence is TGTGCCAGTAGTATTCCCAGGACAGGGGGCGGAGAGACCCAGTACTTC. It codes for CASSIPRTGGGETQYF.

This clone has a handful of counts. This chain uses TRBV2 with TRBJ2-7; 9 positions agree with TRBD2. CDR3 length: 11 amino acids. The germline V gene has CDR1 SNHLY and CDR2 FYNNEI. J was trimmed by 6 bases and V by 8 bases; bases with no gene match: 2. CDR3 sequence (DNA): TGTGCCAGCGCGGGGGGGATCGAGCAGTACTTC. Translating gives CASAGGIEQYF.

This clone occurred a few times. This sequence joins TRBV27 and TRBJ1-5; TRBD1 might be the D (5 bases). V lost 2 bases, J lost 4 bases, and 6 bases lay in between. CDR1 MNHEY and CDR2 SMNVEV come from the germline V gene (reference sequence). CDR3 size: 13 residues. The CDR3 bases are TGTGCCAGCAGTTTAAACAGGAATCAGCCCCAGCATTTT. Translating gives CASSLNRNQPQHF.

The chain carries TRBV7-8 and TRBJ2-2, with D possibly TRBD2 on 5 matching bases. This CDR3 has 13 amino acids. The V end lost 5 bases, the J end lost 4 bases, and 8 bases lay between the germline ends. Germline-derived CDR1 and CDR2 are SGHVS and FQNEAQ. CDR3 amino acids: CASSRTSTGELFF. CDR3 DNA: TGTGCCAGCAGCCGAACTAGCACCGGGGAGCTGTTTTTT. The full variable domain, completed using reference TRBV7-8 and TRBJ2-2, is GAGVSQSPRYKVAKRGQDVALRCDPISGHVSLFWYQQALGQGPEFLTYFQNEAQLDKSGLPSDRFFAERPEGSVSTLKIQRTQQEDSAVYLCASSRTSTGELFFGEGSRLTVL.

The chain combines TRBV7-2 with TRBJ2-2; a possible D gene is TRBD2 (5 bases). The germline gives CDR1 SGHTA, CDR2 FQGNSA. This CDR3 comprises 16 residues. Trimming removed 0 bases from V and 0 bases from J, with 8 bases in between. CDR3 in amino acids: CASSLAASTNTGELFF. In DNA form, the CDR3 reads TGTGCCAGCAGCTTAGCAGCTAGCACGAACACCGGGGAGCTGTTTTTT.

This clone was recorded a few times. The chain couples TRBV6-5 to TRBJ2-3; D is unclear. Germline V gene sequence: CDR1 MNHEY, CDR2 SVGAGI. V lost 5 bases, J lost 1 base, and 7 bases lay in between. The CDR3 length is 13 residues. CDR3 bases: TGTGCCAGCAGTATAGATCGCACAGATACGCAGTATTTT. Translation gives CASSIDRTDTQYF.

V is TRBV19 and J is TRBJ2-1; TRBD1 aligns across 7 bases. The CDR3 is made up of 12 amino acids. The ends lost 6 bases at V and 10 bases at J; junction bases unmatched: 6. The germline V gene encodes CDR1 LNHDA and CDR2 SQIVND (reference sequence). The CDR3 here is CASRTGVGEQFF. As DNA, the CDR3 is TGTGCCAGTAGAACAGGGGTTGGAGAGCAGTTCTTC.

This chain uses TRBV7-6 with TRBJ2-3; the match to TRBD2 covers 13 bases. The germline V gene has CDR1 SGHVS and CDR2 FNYEAQ. This CDR3 is 19 amino acids long. The V segment lost 1 base and the J segment 0 bases; nucleotides outside the gene matches: 7. CDR3 nucleotide sequence: TGTGCCAGCAGCTTAGAAACAACTAGCGGGGGGGCTAGCACAGATACGCAGTATTTT. Its protein is CASSLETTSGGASTDTQYF.

The chain's CDR3 is CATASVGDSGIQYF. CDR3 coding DNA: TGTGCCACCGCTTCGGTCGGGGATTCGGGCATTCAGTACTTC. The chain carries TRBV18 and TRBJ2-4; D may be TRBD2 (5 bases). This CDR3 has 14 amino acids. From germline, CDR1 is KGHSH and CDR2 LQKENI. V was cut by 10 bases and J by 9 bases, with 22 bases left in between.

The rearrangement joins TRBV5-1 to TRBJ2-3; 8 bases map to TRBD2. Germline V gene sequence: CDR1 SGHRS, CDR2 YFSETQ. This CDR3 contains 15 residues. The J segment lost 1 base and the V segment lost 0 bases, leaving 1 base of the junction unmatched. The CDR3 here is CASSLEAGGTDTQYF. CDR3 DNA sequence: TGCGCCAGCAGCTTGGAAGCGGGGGGCACAGATACGCAGTATTTT.

The chain uses TRBV4-2 and TRBJ2-5; 10 nucleotides match TRBD1. Trimming removed 4 bases from V and 5 bases from J; junction bases left unmatched: 4. Germline assignment: CDR1 LGHNA and CDR2 YNFKEQ. The CDR3 has 14 residues. The CDR3: CASSLDRGPETQYF. In nucleotides, the CDR3 is TGTGCCAGCAGCCTCGACAGGGGGCCTGAGACCCAGTACTTC.

This chain joins TRBV20-1 and TRBJ1-1, with D hard to call. Germline V CDR1 and CDR2: DFQATT, SNEGSKA (reference sequence). With 3 bases removed from V and 6 bases from J, the gap between germline ends came to 20 bases. There are 15 residues in the CDR3. The CDR3 is CSASVPGRGTPEAFF. CDR3 in DNA: TGCAGTGCTAGTGTCCCGGGGAGAGGAACACCTGAAGCTTTCTTT.